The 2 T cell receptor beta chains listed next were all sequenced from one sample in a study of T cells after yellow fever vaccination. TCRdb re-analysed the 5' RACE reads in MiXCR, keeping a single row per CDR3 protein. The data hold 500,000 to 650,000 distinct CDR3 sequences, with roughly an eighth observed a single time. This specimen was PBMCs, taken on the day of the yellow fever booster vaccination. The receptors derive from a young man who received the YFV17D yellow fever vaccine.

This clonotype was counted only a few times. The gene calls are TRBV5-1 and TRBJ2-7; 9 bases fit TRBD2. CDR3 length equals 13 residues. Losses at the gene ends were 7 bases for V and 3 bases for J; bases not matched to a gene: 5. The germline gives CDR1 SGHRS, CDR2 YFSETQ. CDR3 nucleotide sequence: TGCGCCAGCGCTAGCGGGGCTAACTACGAGCAGTACTTC. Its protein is CASASGANYEQYF. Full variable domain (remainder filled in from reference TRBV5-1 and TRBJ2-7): KAGVTQTPRYLIKTRGQQVTLSCSPISGHRSVSWYQQTPGQGLQFLFEYFSETQRNKGNFPGRFSGRQFSNSRSEMNVSTLELGDSALYLCASASGANYEQYFGPGTRLTVT.

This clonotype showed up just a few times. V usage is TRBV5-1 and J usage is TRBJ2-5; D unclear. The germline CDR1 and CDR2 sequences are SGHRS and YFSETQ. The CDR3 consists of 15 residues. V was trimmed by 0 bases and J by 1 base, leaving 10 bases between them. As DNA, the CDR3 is TGCGCCAGCAGCTTGGGCGGCAGTATCCAAGAGACCCAGTACTTC. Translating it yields CASSLGGSIQETQYF.